This T cell receptor (beta chain) was profiled in a study of beta chain features in type 1 diabetes. All of the isolated RNA was reverse transcribed, so expressed TCRB transcripts were sequenced. For naive, central memory and regulatory T cell samples, reads averaged around 3.5 million. Using immunoSEQ multiplex PCR, the repertoire was profiled, and TCRdb retains in-frame clones only, with some absent. The table lists about 280,000 clones, 15% of them singletons. As regards this clone: Its matching antigen is unknown.

One heparinised blood draw, averaging about 116 mL, came from each donor. CD45RO/CCR7/CD25/CD127/CD95/CD27 sorting isolated CD4+ naive, central memory, regulatory and stem cell-like memory cells. Germline V gene sequence: CDR1 MNHEY, CDR2 SVGAGI. V was shortened by 5 bases and J by 3 bases, with 14 bases between the two germline ends. The CDR3 length is 14 residues. Study-level points and caveats: In every one of the four CD4+ subsets, TCRB CDR3s were moderately but significantly shorter in Type 1 diabetes patients. For TCRB rearrangement, an influence of HLA type remained unresolved here.

Material: naive CD4+ T cells from blood. This receptor was taken from a man younger than 35 with type 1 diabetes. V and J are TRBV6-5 and TRBJ2-7, with D tentatively TRBD1 (6 bases). CDR3 amino acids: CASSQQGDGYEQYF. CDR3 in DNA: TGTGCCAGCAGTCAACAGGGAGATGGCTACGAGCAGTACTTC.